The T cell receptor beta chain under discussion was sequenced for a study of cytomegalovirus exposure and HLA in healthy donors. The repertoire was sequenced with immunoSEQ multiplex PCR; TCRdb's copy has only in-frame clones and lacks some. This sample has approximately 56,000 clones, with around nine tenths found just once. This CDR3 has 16 amino acids. This sequence was found in a man aged 18 to 29 in good health and CMV-seronegative. Sequencing used PBMCs. V is TRBV21-1 and J is TRBJ2-2; the D call of TRBD2 is as the table states it, not checked on the DNA. TRBV21-1 is listed as a pseudogene. CDR3 residues: CASSRTSGMGSGELFF. DNA for the CDR3: TGTGCCAGCAGCAGGACTAGCGGGATGGGGTCCGGGGAGCTGTTTTTT.